A single sample is the source of the 27 T cell receptor beta chains below, sequenced in a study of T-cell reconstitution after alpha-beta-depleted transplantation in children (dated by TCRdb to about 2016). The method behind the library was PCR. The data were produced on an Illumina HiSeq 2500. TCR library preparation used molecular barcoding, with unique molecular identifiers applied to normalize quantification of the TCRbeta repertoire. TCRdb cleaned the public reads at Q25 with fastp, built clones with MiXCR and kept in-frame beta chains. Each CDR3 protein gets just one entry, which takes the most common genes and DNA from the rows behind it. The sample profile shows 700,000 to 950,000 distinct CDR3 sequences; approximately 15% of them were found once. Approximately 4.5% of the sample lies in the top ten. The label giving this sample's treatment or condition can be read as: allogeneic hematopoietic cell transplantation with graft depleted of TCRalphabeta T cells and CD19 B cells.

Source: PBMCs, mostly from graft donor cells, taken 360 days after TCRalphabeta/CD19-depleted stem cell transplant. All receptors come from a male patient between 5 and 17 years old who had a stem cell transplant for acute lymphoblastic leukemia, so the T cells may come from the graft donor.

Only a few counts were recorded for this clonotype. CDR3 in amino acids: CSARVVYEQYF. The CDR3 DNA is TGCAGTGCTCGGGTCGTCTACGAGCAGTACTTC. The genes are TRBV20-1 and TRBJ2-7, with D unclear. Germline V gene lookup returns CDR1 DFQATT and CDR2 SNEGSKA (reference sequence). The CDR3 runs 11 residues. V was trimmed by 5 bases and J by 3 bases, leaving 8 bases between them.

The chain combines TRBV10-3 with TRBJ2-7; a weak D match, TRBD1 (6 bases). Germline CDR1 ENHRY, CDR2 SYGVKD. Between the trimmed V and J ends, which lost 3 bases and 6 bases, there was a span of 21 bases. The CDR3 is 16 amino acids. The CDR3, as DNA: TGTGCCATCAGTGACCTCGACAGGCTCCCTTTGCGCGAGCAGTACTTC. Translated, it gives CAISDLDRLPLREQYF.

The chain uses TRBV7-9 and TRBJ1-2; the match to TRBD1 covers 7 bases. The CDR3 covers 15 residues. The V segment lost 4 bases and the J segment 0 bases; nucleotides outside the gene matches: 5. From germline, CDR1 is SEHNR and CDR2 FQNEAQ (reference sequence). The DNA of the CDR3 is TGTGCCAGCAGCTCCTGGGACAGTCCTAACTATGGCTACACCTTC. As protein: CASSSWDSPNYGYTF.

This clonotype was counted many times. The CDR3 nucleotides are TGCGCCAGCAGCGGACCGGGACTTTCGGGCGAGCAGTTCTTC. This sequence encodes CASSGPGLSGEQFF. This chain connects TRBV5-1 to TRBJ2-1, with D perhaps TRBD2 (6 bases). This CDR3 contains 14 residues. V was cut by 4 bases and J by 10 bases, with 18 bases left in between. Germline V CDR1 and CDR2: SGHRS, YFSETQ.

This clonotype was observed a few times. This CDR3 reads CASSPLQWFTQYF. The CDR3 nucleotides read TGCGCCAGCAGCCCTCTACAGTGGTTTACGCAGTATTTT. J is TRBJ2-3 and V is TRBV4-1; D not certain. The CDR3 consists of 13 residues. Deletions cut 4 bases from V and 8 bases from J, with 13 bases between. Germline V gives CDR1 MGHRA, CDR2 YSYEKL.

The chain is built from TRBV12-3 or TRBV12-4 and TRBJ2-1, with 9 bases identical to TRBD2. With 2 bases clipped from V and 11 bases from J, the junction kept 10 bases outside the gene matches. This CDR3 contains 15 residues. The CDR3 DNA follows: TGTGCCAGCAGTTTAACGGGCGGGAGGGTTAATCAGCAGTTCTTC. Translating it yields CASSLTGGRVNQQFF.

Written as DNA, the CDR3 is TGTGCCAGCAGCACTTGGGGGCAAGAGACCCAGTACTTC. Residues: CASSTWGQETQYF. The chain couples TRBV27 to TRBJ2-5; tentatively, D is TRBD1 or TRBD2 (5 bases each). CDR3 length: 13 amino acids. Trimming took 6 bases from V and 2 from J, leaving 10 bases between them. CDR1 and CDR2 (germline): MNHEY, SMNVEV (reference sequence).

This clonotype was seen ten or more times. This chain connects TRBV29-1 to TRBJ2-7; 8 nucleotides line up with TRBD2. Germline lookup yields CDR1 SQVTM and CDR2 ANQGSEA. Trimming at V came to 4 bases and at J to 1 base, leaving 3 bases not matched to a gene. The CDR3 runs to 13 residues. The CDR3 bases are TGCAGCGTTGTCACTAGCGGTTCCTACGAGCAGTACTTC. This codes for CSVVTSGSYEQYF.

This chain joins TRBV29-1 and TRBJ2-3; D gene unclear. Germline V gene data show CDR1 as SQVTM and CDR2 as ANQGSEA. The CDR3 extends over 14 amino acids. The V gene lost 4 bases and the J gene lost 1 base, with 12 bases spanning the gap. The DNA for the CDR3 is TGCAGCGTTGGTGGGGATTGGGGCACAGATACGCAGTATTTT. Protein: CSVGGDWGTDTQYF.

In this sample, this clonotype turned up a few times. CDR3 residues: CASSLNPESAYEQYF. In DNA form, the CDR3 reads TGCGCCAGCAGCTTGAATCCAGAATCAGCCTACGAGCAGTACTTC. This chain uses TRBV5-1 with TRBJ2-7, with unresolved D. CDR3 length: 15 amino acids. Germline-derived CDR1 and CDR2 are SGHRS and YFSETQ. Trimming cost V 1 base and J 2 bases, with 13 bases left between them.

CDR3 sequence: CASGPRPGGADQSGANVLTF. Written as DNA, the CDR3 is TGTGCTAGTGGCCCCCGCCCAGGGGGCGCTGATCAGTCTGGGGCCAACGTCCTGACTTTC. The chain uses TRBV12-5 and TRBJ2-6; 8 bases fit TRBD1. CDR3 length: 20 amino acids. Germline loops: CDR1 LGHNT, CDR2 FRNRAP. V was clipped by 6 bases and J by 1 base; unmatched bases: 17.

This clonotype was recorded a few times. This chain connects TRBV10-3 to TRBJ2-7; weak D call: TRBD1 (7 bases). In germline, CDR1 is ENHRY, CDR2 SYGVKD. V lost 6 bases and J lost 5, with 17 bases in between. The CDR3 consists of 14 residues. The CDR3 nucleotides are TGTGCCATCAGAGTCGGAGGGGGCATCCACGAGCAGTACTTC. Residues: CAIRVGGGIHEQYF.

The rearrangement links TRBV7-8 to TRBJ2-7, with TRBD2 identical over 9 bases. The CDR3 is 15 residues long. In germline, CDR1 is SGHVS, CDR2 FQNEAQ. Trimming cost V 2 bases and J 1 base; bases outside gene matches: 3. The CDR3 coding sequence is TGTGCCAGCAGCTTAAGGAGCGGGGGGTCCTACGAGCAGTACTTC. Encoded protein: CASSLRSGGSYEQYF.

This clonotype was seen only a few times. The chain carries TRBV18 and TRBJ1-2; D possibly corresponds to TRBD1 (5 bases). The CDR3 is 14 residues long. The germline V and J ends were trimmed by 6 bases and 10 bases, with 21 bases remaining between them. Germline V gives CDR1 KGHSH, CDR2 LQKENI. The CDR3 DNA follows: TGTGCCAGCTCCCCGGGGACGGGCGCTGAAGTCTACACCTTC. Its translation is CASSPGTGAEVYTF.

At least ten counts were recorded for this clonotype. V gene TRBV5-1 combines with J gene TRBJ1-4, with D perhaps TRBD1 (5 bases). The CDR3 sequence is 14 residues long. V was pared by 1 base and J by 3 bases, with 7 bases between. Germline V gives CDR1 SGHRS, CDR2 YFSETQ. The CDR3 loop is CASSLSGANEKLFF. CDR3 bases: TGCGCCAGCAGCTTGTCGGGGGCTAATGAAAAACTGTTTTTT.

This clonotype was counted a few times. V gene TRBV5-1 combines with J gene TRBJ2-1; D might be TRBD1 (6 bases). The V end lost 1 base, the J end lost 8 bases, and 25 bases lay between the germline ends. This CDR3 has 18 amino acids. Germline CDR1 is SGHRS and CDR2 is YFSETQ. The CDR3 DNA reads TGCGCCAGCAGCTTGCGACAGGCCCCCTTGACATGGATCGATGAGCAGTTCTTC. This translates into CASSLRQAPLTWIDEQFF. The full variable domain, in which reference TRBV5-1 and TRBJ2-1 provide the parts outside the CDR3, is KAGVTQTPRYLIKTRGQQVTLSCSPISGHRSVSWYQQTPGQGLQFLFEYFSETQRNKGNFPGRFSGRQFSNSRSEMNVSTLELGDSALYLCASSLRQAPLTWIDEQFFGPGTRLTVL.

This sequence joins TRBV5-1 and TRBJ2-5; the D is unclear. Germline lookup yields CDR1 SGHRS and CDR2 YFSETQ. The CDR3 has 14 amino acids. V was cut by 5 bases and J by 5 bases, with 16 bases left in between. The CDR3 sequence is CASRNFPRQETQYF. In DNA, the CDR3 is TGCGCCAGCAGAAATTTCCCCCGGCAGGAGACCCAGTACTTC.

This clonotype was counted between two and nine times. The rearrangement uses TRBV6-6 and TRBJ1-4, with 7 nucleotides matching TRBD1. V lost 0 bases to trimming and J lost 15 bases; unmatched junction nucleotides: 7. This CDR3 is 13 amino acids long. Germline CDR1 and CDR2: MNHNY and SVGAGI (reference sequence). DNA for the CDR3: TGTGCCAGCAGTTACTCTCGGGGACAGTCTTTGTTTTTT. Translated: CASSYSRGQSLFF.

This clonotype has ten or more counts. The chain has TRBV10-2 and TRBJ1-1; D not resolved. CDR1 is WSHSY, CDR2 SAAADI, per germline. V was shortened by 5 bases and J by 3 bases, with 10 bases between the two germline ends. CDR3 length: 13 residues. The CDR3 coding sequence is TGCGCCAGCAGTTACAGTCCCCACACTGAAGCTTTCTTT. It translates to CASSYSPHTEAFF.

This chain connects TRBV5-1 to TRBJ2-1; perhaps TRBD2 as D (5 bases). The V end was cut by 4 bases, the J end by 8 bases, with 13 bases between. This CDR3 is 13 amino acids long. Germline assignment: CDR1 SGHRS and CDR2 YFSETQ. The chain's CDR3 is CASSEFGKDEQFF. The CDR3 DNA sequence: TGCGCCAGCAGCGAATTCGGGAAGGATGAGCAGTTCTTC.

This chain uses TRBV7-6 with TRBJ2-1; tentatively, D is TRBD1 (6 bases). Trimming took off 2 bases at V and 0 bases at J, with 23 bases between the two ends. Germline lookup yields CDR1 SGHVS and CDR2 FNYEAQ. The CDR3 has 20 amino acids. As DNA, the CDR3 is TGTGCCAGCAGCTTACCTTTGAGGGCCCACGGACAGAGCTCCTACAATGAGCAGTTCTTC. Translating gives CASSLPLRAHGQSSYNEQFF.

This clonotype came up many times. The rearrangement joins TRBV2 to TRBJ2-1; 9 bases map to TRBD2. CDR1 SNHLY and CDR2 FYNNEI come from the germline V gene. The CDR3 length is 17 residues. V dropped 0 bases and J dropped 3; count of bases not matched to a gene: 6. The CDR3 DNA sequence: TGTGCCAGCAGTGAAGCTCTTCCTAGCGGGGTCTACAATGAGCAGTTCTTC. This sequence encodes CASSEALPSGVYNEQFF.

This clonotype was counted only a few times. This chain uses TRBV5-1 with TRBJ2-1, with D perhaps TRBD1 (5 bases). The CDR3 has 14 residues. Germline CDR1 reads SGHRS; CDR2 reads YFSETQ. Between the trimmed V and J ends, which lost 2 bases and 8 bases, there was a span of 14 bases. The CDR3 DNA follows: TGCGCCAGCAGCTTAATAGGGGATAATGATGAGCAGTTCTTC. Translating it yields CASSLIGDNDEQFF.

This rearrangement joins TRBV2 to TRBJ2-7, with D possibly being TRBD1 (5 bases). CDR1 and CDR2 (germline): SNHLY, FYNNEI. The CDR3 length is 12 residues. Trimming left V 7 bases short and J 4 bases short, with 11 bases between. CDR3 protein: CASTGSLYEQYF. CDR3 coding DNA: TGTGCCAGCACAGGGTCCCTTTACGAGCAGTACTTC.

This clonotype came up many times. At one end, the junction sequence differs from germline, possibly due to a read error. The rearrangement uses TRBV5-1 and TRBJ2-3, with 9 bases identical to TRBD2. CDR1 and CDR2 from the germline V gene are SGHRS and YFSETQ. The CDR3 covers 14 residues. The CDR3 region has the DNA TGTGCCAGCAGATTAGCGGGAGTAACAGATACGCAGTATTTT. Translating it yields CASRLAGVTDTQYF.

This clonotype was seen once. The chain combines TRBV10-2 with TRBJ2-7, with D unclear. Trimming removed 2 bases from V and 4 bases from J, with 18 bases in between. The germline V gene encodes CDR1 WSHSY and CDR2 SAAADI. This CDR3 spans 16 amino acids. CDR3 loop: CASSEGPGPLKYEQYF. CDR3 nucleotide sequence: TGCGCCAGCAGTGAGGGACCTGGCCCCCTAAAGTACGAGCAGTACTTC.

The chain recombines TRBV5-6 with TRBJ2-1; 9 bases are a match to TRBD2. The germline V gene has CDR1 SGHDT and CDR2 YYEEEE. With V trimmed by 3 bases and J by 0 bases, 4 bases remained unmatched. The CDR3 has 16 residues. The chain's CDR3 is CASSSGSGSSYNEQFF. The CDR3 DNA is TGTGCCAGCAGCTCGGGTAGCGGGAGCTCCTACAATGAGCAGTTCTTC.